This T cell receptor beta chain is drawn from a study of blood T cell repertoires in COVID-19. Study details: Italy, Spain and the United States were the sources of the convalescent and acute COVID-19 samples.

Assay used: immunoSEQ multiplex PCR; TCRdb lists only in-frame clones, some missing. The data show tens of thousands of clones, with approximately 80% seen just once and about 20% held by the top ten. This clone was seen only a few times. This TCR derives from a man aged 25 to 45 with COVID-19, enrolled during active disease. Sequencing was carried out using peripheral blood.

The CDR3 here is CASSLAQTGSYEQYF. The CDR3 DNA reads TGTGCCAGCAGTTTAGCCCAGACAGGATCCTACGAGCAGTACTTC. This chain uses TRBV28 with TRBJ2-7, with D tentatively TRBD1 (6 bases). Trimming took 2 bases from V and 1 from J, leaving 12 bases between them. CDR1 and CDR2 from the germline V gene are MDHEN and SYDVKM. CDR3 length: 15 residues.